This TCR beta chain was sequenced in a study of T cells generated in artificial thymic organoids (TCRdb year 2017). Regarding the research as a whole: The study compared TCR alpha and beta CDR3 repertoires of CD8 single positive T cells derived from in vitro artificial thymic organoids with the repertoires of thymic and peripheral blood naive CD8 T cells. Displayed repertoire sequencing data were described as representative of three independent experiments. What the study reported, not specific to this receptor: No skewed Valpha or Vbeta usage was observed in organoid-derived T cells, a finding that argues against dominance of unconventional lineages or clonal expansions. The TCR clonotype diversity of organoid-derived CD8 single positive T cells was physiological and comparable to that of naive CD8 T cells from thymus and blood.

Separate semi-nested PCR amplifications were run for the TCRalpha and TCRbeta libraries, using Advantage 2 and reverse primers located in the TRAC or TRBC constant regions. The amount of total RNA going into first-strand cDNA synthesis ranged between about 3 and 500 ng. TCR cDNA libraries were generated by 5'-RACE using the SMARTer PCR cDNA Synthesis kit, with a poly-dT primer for first-strand synthesis. Semi-nested constant-region reverse primers carried 5-nucleotide sample-specific barcodes, and products were cleaned with the Zymo DNA Clean and Concentrator-5 kit. Pools of up to ten barcoded samples were ligated to Illumina adaptors and sequenced on an Illumina MiSeq as 2 x 150 bp paired-end reads. In the original analysis: Demultiplexed reads were aligned with BLAT to a custom library of all human TRAV, TRAJ, TRBV, TRBD and TRBJ combinations from IMGT. The best BLAT hits were picked using pslCDnaFilter (-maxAligns=1, -ignoreIntrons), and custom Perl scripts were used to calculate clonotype frequencies. The public reads were reanalyzed by TCRdb: fastp trimming at Q25, MiXCR alignment, in-frame beta chains only. Rows are unified per CDR3 protein, each entry keeping the most common DNA and genes. These V and J calls derive from TCRdb rather than the authors' analysis. A total of over 5,000 distinct CDR3 sequences appear in this sample, 25% of them only once. The biggest ten clones account for 3% of the sample.

Via the germline V gene, CDR1 is LGHNA and CDR2 YNFKEQ. From cysteine to phenylalanine, the CDR3 is 15 amino acids long. Only CDR3 DNA is held: 45 bases, read in frame from base 1. The V end loses 3 bases and the J end loses 6 bases, and a stretch of 17 bases separates them. To build the artificial thymic organoids, human HSPCs were aggregated with MS5 murine stromal cells that had been transduced with human DLL1, and the aggregates were cultured at an air-liquid interface. Organoids were seeded with FACS-purified CD34+CD3- hematopoietic stem and progenitor cells depleted of residual T cells. Organoids were cultured in serum-free RB27 medium: RPMI 1640 supplemented with B27, FLT3L, IL-7 and ascorbic acid. Before RNA extraction, CD3+TCRalphabeta+CD8 single positive T cells from organoids and thymus were sorted by FACS. For each sample, total RNA was purified from about 40,000 to 200,000 sorted cells using the RNeasy Micro kit, and RNA quality was assessed on an Agilent RNA 6000 Nano chip.

As concerns this clonotype: Its antigen has not been determined. One base away there is no much larger clone; base qualities are not given.

The sequence came from a human donor who gave cord blood stem cells for thymic organoid culture, a cardiac surgery patient who gave postnatal thymus, or a blood donor (not recorded which). The sequenced sample was naive CD8+ T cells grown in artificial thymic organoids from cord blood stem and progenitor cells. The cell subset or site label, read with the paper, signifies: CD3+TCRalphabeta+CD8SP T cells; for blood, CD45RO-CCR7+ naive CD8+ T cells. The V and J segments used are TRBV4-2 and TRBJ1-1; the D gene is possibly TRBD1, with 6 bases matching. The DNA is TGTGCCAGCAGCCATCCCCTTGGGGAGGGGGCTGAAGCTTTCTTT. This yields the protein CASSHPLGEGAEAFF.